This record covers a single T cell receptor (beta chain). Its antigen remains unidentified. V lost 1 base, J lost 4 bases, and 7 bases lay in between. From germline, CDR1 is LGHDT and CDR2 YNNKEL (reference sequence). The CDR3 runs to 13 residues. This record belongs to a study of blood T cells in healthy people across ages. Through a sample-barcoded 5' primer and a J-beta primer mix, a second PCR was run for about 6 to 12 cycles. TCRdb passed the 5' RACE reads through MiXCR, listing each CDR3 protein once. The sample lists about 640,000 distinct CDR3 sequences, about 53% occurring once. Every donor provided 9.5 to 10 milliliters of peripheral blood. Findings and caveats of the study: Aged donors had fewer naive CD4+ cells and lower diversity than long-lived donors. One million T cells yielded diversity estimates that were considered underestimates.

V gene TRBV3-1 combines with J gene TRBJ1-2; D is undetermined. This TCR derives from a man in his fifties or sixties in good health. Sequencing used blood. The CDR3 region has the DNA TGTGCCAGCAGCCAAGTGGACGGCTATGGCTACACCTTC. This gives the protein CASSQVDGYGYTF.